This TCR beta chain comes out of a study of blood T cell repertoires in COVID-19. Looking at the study overall: Material from acute and convalescent COVID-19 was sourced from the United States, Italy and Spain. Nucleic acid was either cDNA or gDNA, and it came from T cells, B-cell-depleted T cells, or PBMCs.

Trimming cost V 5 bases and J 0 bases, with 17 bases left between them. Germline CDR1 and CDR2: SGHVS and FNYEAQ. The CDR3 totals 18 residues. Authors' analysis steps: By means of reference gene primer amplification, nucleated cell counts were estimated. TCRdb keeps only in-frame clones here, not all; method: immunoSEQ multiplex PCR. V and J calls and clone size are copied from that table; D and trimming were computed from the DNA. The sample has 200,000 to 250,000 clones; 92% are singletons. The source of this sequence is a man under 40 with acute or convalescent COVID-19. V usage is TRBV7-6 and J usage is TRBJ2-6, with D maybe TRBD1 (7 bases). Sample: peripheral blood. The CDR3 here is CASSPRDSYNSGANVLTF. The CDR3 DNA reads TGTGCCAGCAGCCCGCGGGACAGTTATAACTCTGGGGCCAACGTCCTGACTTTC.